This T cell receptor beta chain came from a study of blood T cell repertoires in COVID-19. Study background: COVID-19 samples, acute and convalescent, were from the United States, Italy and Spain.

In the original analysis: The authors estimated nucleated cell counts from reference gene primer amplification. This table comes from immunoSEQ multiplex PCR, and its TCRdb copy is limited to in-frame clones, with some not included. The V and J calls and clone size were taken over from that table, and D and trimming were inferred from the DNA. Of 130,000 to 150,000 clones in the sample, roughly 86% were seen once. The ends were cut back, 1 base at V and 8 bases at J, with 12 bases in the middle. The germline CDR1 and CDR2 sequences are MNHEY and SMNVEV (reference sequence). The CDR3 covers 15 residues.

Input material: peripheral blood. The rearrangement links TRBV27 to TRBJ1-6; D is possibly TRBD1 (6 bases). This TCR was sampled from a man aged 70 or older with acute or convalescent COVID-19. The CDR3 loop reads CASSLFRGAYSPLHF. The CDR3 DNA sequence: TGTGCCAGCAGTTTATTCCGGGGGGCATATTCACCCCTCCACTTT.